Below, one T cell receptor (beta chain) is given with its context. Its antigen remains unidentified. This CDR3 comprises 15 residues. Germline CDR1 and CDR2: MDHEN and SYDVKM. With 2 bases removed from V and 2 bases from J, the gap between germline ends came to 12 bases. TCRdb's copy holds only in-frame clones and misses some; the assay was immunoSEQ multiplex PCR. The sample carries more than 70,000 clones, less than 90% recorded once. The entry originates in a study of OX40 agonist ivuxolimab in advanced cancers. As for the study in general: Ivuxolimab was delivered to patients intravenously every 2 weeks at doses spanning 0.01 to 10 mg/kg.

Overall study findings and caveats: At 0.1 to 3.0 mg/kg, CD4+ and CD8+ blood T cells expanded clonally by week 6.

The source material was CD4+ or CD8+ T cells sorted from blood, sampled in a trial of the OX40 agonist ivuxolimab. The TCR was taken from an adult with an advanced solid tumor such as melanoma, head and neck, liver or kidney cancer. This chain uses TRBV28 with TRBJ1-1, with a weak D call TRBD1 (6 bases). In DNA form, the CDR3 reads TGTGCCAGCAGTTTAGGGGGCAGCCGCAACACTGAAGCTTTCTTT. It is translated as CASSLGGSRNTEAFF.